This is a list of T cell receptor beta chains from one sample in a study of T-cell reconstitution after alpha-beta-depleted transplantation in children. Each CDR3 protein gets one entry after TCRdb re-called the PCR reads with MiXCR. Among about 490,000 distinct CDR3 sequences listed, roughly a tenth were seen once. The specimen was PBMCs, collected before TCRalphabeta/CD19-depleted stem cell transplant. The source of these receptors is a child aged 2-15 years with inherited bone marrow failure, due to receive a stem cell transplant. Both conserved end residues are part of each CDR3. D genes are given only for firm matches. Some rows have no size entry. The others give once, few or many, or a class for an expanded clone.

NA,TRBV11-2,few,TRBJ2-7,TGTGCCAGCAGCTTAGGCCCAGGTAGCTCCTACGAGCAGTACTTC,CASSLGPGSSYEQYF
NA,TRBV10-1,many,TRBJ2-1,TGCGCCAGCAGTGAGTCGGGGGCAGGGGTTGAGCAGTTCTTC,CASSESGAGVEQFF
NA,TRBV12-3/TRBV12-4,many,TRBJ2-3,TGTGCCAGCAACTCCTGGGGAGGAGGCACAGATACGCAGTATTTT,CASNSWGGGTDTQYF
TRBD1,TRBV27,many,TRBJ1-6,TGTGCCAGCAAACGGACAGGGAACAATTCACCCCTCCACTTT,CASKRTGNNSPLHF
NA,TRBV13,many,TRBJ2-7,TGTGCCAGCAGCCCCCGTGGGAGCTCCTACGAGCAGTACTTC,CASSPRGSSYEQYF
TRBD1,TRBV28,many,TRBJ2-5,TGTGCCAGCAGGCGCAAGGGGACAGTCCACTTGGGAGAGACCCAGTACTTC,CASRRKGTVHLGETQYF
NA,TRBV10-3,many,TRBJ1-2,TGTGCCATCAGTGTCGAGCGCACGACGTATGGCTACACCTTC,CAISVERTTYGYTF
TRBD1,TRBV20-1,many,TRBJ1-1,TGCAGTGAGACGGACAGGGGCGCAGTCTCTTTCTTT,CSETDRGAVSFF
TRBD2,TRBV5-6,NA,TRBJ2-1,TGTGCCAGCAGCTTAGGACTAGCGGGAGGTTGGGAGCAGTTCTTC,CASSLGLAGGWEQFF
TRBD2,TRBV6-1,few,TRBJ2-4,TGTGCCAGCAGCAGAGGACTAGGAAACACCATTCAGTACTTC,CASSRGLGNTIQYF
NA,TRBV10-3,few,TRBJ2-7,TGTGCCATCAGTGCAGGCGACAGCTACGAGCAGTACTTC,CAISAGDSYEQYF
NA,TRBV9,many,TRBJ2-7,TGTGCCAGCAGCGTAGATGGGGGAAGCAACGAGCAGTACTTC,CASSVDGGSNEQYF
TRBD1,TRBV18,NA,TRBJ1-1,TGTGCCAGCTCACCAGTCAGGGGGGAAGCTTTCTTT,CASSPVRGEAFF
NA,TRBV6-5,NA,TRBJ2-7,TGTGCCAGCAGTTACGAGGGGAATAGTGGCGACGAGCAGTACTTC,CASSYEGNSGDEQYF
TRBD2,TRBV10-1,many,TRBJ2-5,TGCGCCAGCAGTGAGGGGATAGCGGGAGTAATGCAAGAGACCCAGTACTTC,CASSEGIAGVMQETQYF
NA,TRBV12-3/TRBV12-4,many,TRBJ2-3,TGTGCCAGCGGGCCTTCGGGACAAAGCACAGATACGCAGTATTTT,CASGPSGQSTDTQYF
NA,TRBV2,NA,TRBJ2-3,TGTGCCAGCATCCGGCCAGGGGAACGGGAGGCGCAGTATTTT,CASIRPGEREAQYF
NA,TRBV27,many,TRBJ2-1,TGTGCCAGCAGCCCTTTCATCGGGGGACTCAATGAGCAGTTCTTC,CASSPFIGGLNEQFF
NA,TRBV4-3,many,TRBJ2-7,TGCGCCAGCAGCCTCCTTACAGGGCCCGAGCAGTACTTC,CASSLLTGPEQYF
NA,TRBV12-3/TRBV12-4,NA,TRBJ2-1,TGTGCCAGCAGTTTCACCCCCCACGAGTACAATGAGCAGTTCTTC,CASSFTPHEYNEQFF
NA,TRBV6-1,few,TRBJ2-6,TGTGCCAGCAGCGAACGGCATCGCTCTGGGGCCAACGTCCTGACTTTC,CASSERHRSGANVLTF
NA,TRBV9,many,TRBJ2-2,TGTGCCAGCAGCTCCTATGAGGTGCACACCGGGGAGCTGTTTTTT,CASSSYEVHTGELFF
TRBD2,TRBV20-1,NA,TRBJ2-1,TGCAGTGCTAGAATACGAGCGGGAGTTAACAATGAGCAGTTCTTC,CSARIRAGVNNEQFF
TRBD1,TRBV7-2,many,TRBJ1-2,TGTGCCAGCAGCTTTGTGGCAGGGGGTACTAACTATGGCTACACCTTC,CASSFVAGGTNYGYTF
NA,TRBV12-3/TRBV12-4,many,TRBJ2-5,TGTGCCAGCAGACCTCCGGGACGGCGGTACCAAGAGACCCAGTACTTC,CASRPPGRRYQETQYF
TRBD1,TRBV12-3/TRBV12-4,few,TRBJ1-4,TGTGCCAGCAGTTTTCGGGACAGGAATGAAAAACTGTTTTTT,CASSFRDRNEKLFF
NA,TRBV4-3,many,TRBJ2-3,TGCGCCAGCAGCCAAGAGGCGGGAGATACGCAGTATTTT,CASSQEAGDTQYF
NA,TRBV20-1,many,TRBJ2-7,TGCAGTGCCCACACGGGGGGAGGCAGGGGGATCGAGCAGTACTTC,CSAHTGGGRGIEQYF
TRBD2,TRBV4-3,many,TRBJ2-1,TGCGCCAGCAGCCACCTGGGATGGGGGACTAGCGGGTACAATGAGCAGTTCTTC,CASSHLGWGTSGYNEQFF
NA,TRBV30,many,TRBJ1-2,TGTGCCTCGTACGAAGGGGTAGGGGATGGCTACACCTTC,CASYEGVGDGYTF
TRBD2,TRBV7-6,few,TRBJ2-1,TGTGCCAGCAGCTTATCGGGGAGCGGGATGAATGAGCAGTTCTTC,CASSLSGSGMNEQFF
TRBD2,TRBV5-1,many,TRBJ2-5,TGCGCCAGCAGCTTGGGCCCGTTACTAGCGGGGCAAGAGACCCAGTACTTC,CASSLGPLLAGQETQYF
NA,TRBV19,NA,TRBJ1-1,TGTGCCAGTAGGAACGTCGGGAGCACTGAAGCTTTCTTT,CASRNVGSTEAFF
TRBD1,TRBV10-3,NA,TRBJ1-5,TGTGCCGCGTCGGACAGGGGGTTTAGCAATCAGCCCCAGCATTTT,CAASDRGFSNQPQHF
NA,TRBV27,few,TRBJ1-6,TGTGCCAGCAGTTTCTTCACAGGGAGCTCCTATAATTCACCCCTCCACTTT,CASSFFTGSSYNSPLHF
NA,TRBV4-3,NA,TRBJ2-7,TGCGCCAGCAGCCTCAATGGGGGCTCATACGACCAGTACTTC,CASSLNGGSYDQYF
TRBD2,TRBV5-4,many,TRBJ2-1,TGTGCCAGCAGCTTGGGGACTAGGATCGGCGAGCAGTTCTTC,CASSLGTRIGEQFF
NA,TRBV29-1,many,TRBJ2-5,TGCAGCGCCATATTTGGAGAGACCCAGTACTTC,CSAIFGETQYF
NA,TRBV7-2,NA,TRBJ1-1,TGTGCCAGCAGCCCTCGACCGTGGAGCACTGAAGCTTTCTTT,CASSPRPWSTEAFF